This T cell receptor (beta chain) was identified during a study of blood T cell repertoires in COVID-19. Study-wide context: The samples span acute and convalescent COVID-19 from the United States, Italy and Spain. Sources were T cells, B-cell-depleted T cells, or PBMCs; the material itself was cDNA or gDNA.

CDR3 size: 14 residues. The germline V gene has CDR1 MNHEY and CDR2 SVGAGI. The germline V and J ends were trimmed by 7 bases and 7 bases, with 16 bases remaining between them. TCRdb keeps only in-frame clones here, not all; method: immunoSEQ multiplex PCR. The data contain around 80,000 clones, about 80% of them singletons. The sequenced sample was peripheral blood. This clonotype was obtained from a man aged 45-65 years with active or convalescent COVID-19. The chain uses TRBV6-5 and TRBJ2-2; a weak D match, TRBD2 (8 bases). This chain's CDR3 is CASTATGTSGELFF. The CDR3 DNA follows: TGTGCCAGCACCGCGACAGGGACTAGCGGGGAGCTGTTTTTT.